This is a list of T cell receptor beta chains from one sample in a study of graft-versus-host responses after intestinal transplantation. The repertoire was sequenced with immunoSEQ multiplex PCR; TCRdb's copy has only in-frame clones and lacks some. Here the sample spans about 40,000 clones, about 90% being singletons. This specimen was PBMCs, taken around 320 days after intestinal transplant. The receptors were gathered from a human patient who received an intestinal transplant, so some T cells may come from the graft donor. Both conserved end residues are part of each CDR3. Each record gives: D gene, clone size, J gene, V gene, CDR3 protein, CDR3 DNA. D genes are given only for firm matches. Size is stated for part of the rows, as once, few or many counts, or as a class when the clone is expanded.

>TRBD2|.|TRBJ2-3|TRBV6-5
CASSPGLAFKGTQYF
TGTGCCAGCAGCCCGGGACTAGCGTTTAAGGGGACGCAGTATTTT
>TRBD1|.|TRBJ2-1|TRBV7-3
CAGNDRVKGSYNEQFF
TGTGCCGGAAATGACAGGGTAAAGGGTTCCTACAATGAGCAGTTCTTC
>TRBD1|medium-sized|TRBJ1-5|TRBV19
CASRRWQGDQPQHF
TGTGCCAGTAGGAGGTGGCAGGGGGATCAGCCCCAGCATTTT
>TRBD1|few|TRBJ1-3|TRBV29-1
CSGSTGGGNTIYF
TGCAGCGGGTCGACAGGGGGAGGAAACACCATATATTTT
>TRBD1|.|TRBJ1-3|TRBV13
CASSFGQGLGNTIYF
TGTGCCAGCAGCTTCGGACAGGGACTAGGGAACACCATATATTTT
>TRBD2|.|TRBJ2-5|TRBV11-3
CASSLGGLAGEETQYF
TGTGCCAGCAGTCTAGGGGGACTAGCGGGAGAAGAGACCCAGTACTTC
>TRBD2|.|TRBJ2-1|TRBV19
CASSIGGTYNEQFF
TGTGCCAGTAGTATCGGGGGGACTTACAATGAGCAGTTCTTC
>TRBD1|.|TRBJ1-2|TRBV6-1
CASSVGDSNYGYTF
TGTGCCAGCAGTGTTGGGGACAGTAACTATGGCTACACCTTC
>TRBD1|.|TRBJ2-3|TRBV28
CASSLIGQGALDTQYF
TGTGCCAGCAGTCTCATAGGACAGGGGGCTTTGGATACGCAGTATTTT
>.|.|TRBJ1-6|TRBV6-1
CASSEAHGSGFNSPLHF
TGTGCCAGCAGTGAAGCGCACGGGTCAGGATTTAATTCACCCCTCCACTTT
>.|.|TRBJ1-4|TRBV6-1
CASLEGGLNEKLFF
TGTGCCAGTTTAGAGGGGGGCCTTAATGAAAAACTGTTTTTT
>.|once|TRBJ1-1|TRBV20-1
CSARQGGAFF
TGCAGTGCTAGACAGGGAGGAGCTTTCTTT
>TRBD1|.|TRBJ2-7|TRBV28
CVSSGQGYEQYF
TGTGTCAGCAGTGGACAGGGGTACGAGCAGTACTTC
>.|.|TRBJ2-6|TRBV9
CASSVVDSGSGANVLTF
TGTGCCAGCAGCGTAGTAGATTCGGGTTCTGGGGCCAACGTCCTGACTTTC
>TRBD2|.|TRBJ2-3|TRBV11-2
CASSISGNPLDTQYF
TGTGCCAGCAGCATTAGCGGGAATCCCTTGGATACGCAGTATTTT
>.|.|TRBJ2-5|TRBV5-4
CASSLAGVRTQYF
TGTGCCAGCAGCTTGGCCGGGGTCCGGACCCAGTACTTC
>TRBD1|.|TRBJ2-5|TRBV7-8
CASSLADRNQETQYF
TGTGCCAGCAGCTTAGCGGACAGGAACCAAGAGACCCAGTACTTC
>.|.|TRBJ1-2|TRBV7-2
CASSLALSSGYTF
TGTGCCAGCAGCTTAGCGCTTTCTTCTGGCTACACCTTC
>.|.|TRBJ1-1|TRBV7-7
CASSLKDTEAFF
TGTGCCAGCAGCTTAAAGGACACTGAAGCTTTCTTT
>.|.|TRBJ2-1|TRBV9
CASSVEGDSSYNEQFF
TGTGCCAGCAGCGTAGAGGGGGATAGCTCCTACAATGAGCAGTTCTTC
>.|.|TRBJ2-3|TRBV15
CATSRDWGAGSDTQYF
TGTGCCACCAGCAGAGACTGGGGGGCTGGGTCGGATACGCAGTATTTT
>.|.|TRBJ1-5|TRBV7-9
CASSSHNQPQHF
TGTGCCAGCAGCTCGCACAATCAGCCCCAGCATTTT
>.|.|TRBJ2-2|TRBV5-1
CASSLVGGDTGELFF
TGCGCCAGCAGCTTGGTAGGCGGGGACACCGGGGAGCTGTTTTTT
>.|.|TRBJ1-2|TRBV30
CAWSVRGTSSGYTF
TGTGCCTGGAGTGTCCGTGGGACTTCTAGTGGCTACACCTTC
>TRBD1|.|TRBJ2-1|TRBV29-1
CSVEAGQGYNEQFF
TGCAGCGTTGAAGCGGGACAGGGCTACAATGAGCAGTTCTTC
>.|.|TRBJ2-5|TRBV11-2
CASSLGGGRGETQYF
TGTGCCAGCAGCTTAGGGGGGGGCAGGGGCGAGACCCAGTACTTC
>.|once|TRBJ1-1|TRBV5-1
CASSLGRTENTEAFF
TGCGCCAGCAGCTTGGGGAGGACAGAGAACACTGAAGCTTTCTTT
>TRBD1|.|TRBJ2-7|TRBV7-8
CASSLIGQGPYDEQYF
TGTGCCAGCAGCTTAATAGGACAGGGGCCCTACGACGAGCAGTACTTC
>TRBD1|.|TRBJ2-7|TRBV7-2
CASSSSTGGRYEQYF
TGTGCCAGCAGCTCCTCGACAGGGGGCAGGTACGAGCAGTACTTC
>.|.|TRBJ2-3|TRBV7-6
CASSLVSGSPTDTQYF
TGTGCCAGCAGCTTAGTTTCGGGGAGCCCCACAGATACGCAGTATTTT
>TRBD1|once|TRBJ1-1|TRBV6-5
CAIRTGNTEAFF
TGTGCCATCAGGACAGGAAACACTGAAGCTTTCTTT
>.|.|TRBJ2-1|TRBV28
CAAAVGINEQFF
TGTGCCGCAGCGGTAGGCATCAATGAGCAGTTCTTC
>TRBD1|.|TRBJ1-1|TRBV19
CASSPLLRRRDRVVLGNTEAFF
TGTGCCAGTAGTCCTCTTCTGCGGCGAAGGGACAGGGTTGTTTTAGGGAACACTGAAGCTTTCTTT
>.|.|TRBJ1-2|TRBV6-5
CASSEPPGYGYTF
TGTGCCAGCAGTGAACCCCCAGGCTATGGCTACACCTTC
>.|.|TRBJ2-2|TRBV6-6
CASSLWNTGELFF
TGTGCCAGCAGTCTATGGAACACCGGGGAGCTGTTTTTT
>TRBD1|.|TRBJ2-2|TRBV4-2
CASSQNPDRVNGELFF
TGTGCCAGCAGCCAAAACCCGGACAGGGTTAACGGGGAGCTGTTTTTT
>.|.|TRBJ2-7|TRBV6-5
CASSYSMGEWAYEQYF
TGTGCCAGCAGTTACTCGATGGGGGAGTGGGCCTACGAGCAGTACTTC
>.|.|TRBJ2-2|TRBV28
CASSLVQAATGELFF
TGTGCCAGCAGTTTAGTTCAGGCAGCCACCGGGGAGCTGTTTTTT
>TRBD2|once|TRBJ2-7|TRBV6-1
CASRPTSAYEQYF
TGTGCCAGCAGACCAACTAGCGCCTACGAGCAGTACTTC
>TRBD1|.|TRBJ2-5|TRBV6-1
CASRRQGALQETQYF
TGTGCCAGCAGGCGTCAGGGGGCCCTCCAAGAGACCCAGTACTTC
>TRBD2|.|TRBJ2-3|TRBV13
CASSPASGGAPDTQYF
TGTGCCAGCAGCCCCGCTAGCGGGGGGGCCCCGGATACGCAGTATTTT
>.|.|TRBJ2-2|TRBV6-1
CASSEVRTGELFF
TGTGCCAGCAGTGAAGTGAGGACCGGGGAGCTGTTTTTT
>.|.|TRBJ2-5|TRBV2
CASSVEGETQYF
TGTGCCAGCAGTGTTGAGGGAGAGACCCAGTACTTC
>.|.|TRBJ2-5|TRBV30
CAWTPYSGTQYF
TGTGCCTGGACTCCTTATTCGGGGACCCAGTACTTC
>.|.|TRBJ1-4|TRBV5-1
CASRPAGRDEKLFF
TGCGCCAGCAGGCCCGCGGGGAGGGATGAAAAGCTGTTTTTT
>.|.|TRBJ2-7|TRBV5-3
CARSPPVSYEQYF
TGTGCCAGAAGCCCCCCGGTCTCCTACGAGCAGTACTTC
>.|.|TRBJ2-5|TRBV5-5
CASSRTVETQYF
TGTGCCAGCAGCCGGACAGTAGAGACCCAGTACTTC
>TRBD2|.|TRBJ2-1|TRBV29-1
CSASWGGLNEQFF
TGCAGCGCCTCTTGGGGGGGACTCAATGAGCAGTTCTTC
>TRBD1|.|TRBJ2-1|TRBV5-1
CASKTGEGYNEQFF
TGCGCCAGCAAAACAGGGGAAGGGTACAATGAGCAGTTCTTC
>TRBD2|.|TRBJ2-3|TRBV4-1
CASSQGGGRGADTQYF
TGCGCCAGCAGCCAGGGCGGGGGGCGCGGGGCAGATACGCAGTATTTT